This T cell receptor beta chain was obtained from a study of T cell responses to AZD1222 COVID-19 vaccine. V trimming: 3 bases; J trimming: 6 bases; junction bases outside the gene matches: 9. CDR3 size: 18 residues. Germline V gene lookup returns CDR1 SGHRS and CDR2 YFSETQ. Findings of the study overall: Spike as a whole was targeted by vaccine-associated CD4 TCRs, dominant at 160-218 and 743-854.

The table came from immunoSEQ multiplex PCR; TCRdb's copy has only in-frame clones and leaves some out. The sample has 150,000 or so clones, approximately 92% seen once. In the case of this clone: As yet, its antigen is unknown.

This clonotype originated in an adult in good health. The source was peripheral blood, collected on day 0 of AZD1222 vaccination. V gene TRBV5-1 combines with J gene TRBJ2-2, with 15 nucleotides matching TRBD2. The DNA of the CDR3 is TGCGCCAGCAGCTGGAGGACTAGCGGGGGGGCGTCCGCCGGGGAGCTGTTTTTT. Translating it yields CASSWRTSGGASAGELFF.